This T cell receptor (beta chain) was identified during a study of cytotoxic CD8 clonotypes in ibrutinib-treated CLL (dated by TCRdb to the early 2020s). Looking at the study overall: The cohort had 11 relapsed/refractory and some 15 treatment-naive patients; 17 to 18 were IGHV unmutated. Of the approximately 86 participants in the trial, about two dozen had longitudinal samples available. Cryopreserved peripheral blood mononuclear cells were obtained before treatment, at response, and at either sustained remission or disease progression. Responses were partial in some 24 patients and complete in 2; after median approximately 69 months follow-up, some 15 stayed in remission and some twelve progressed. Patients were still on ibrutinib when every remission and progressive disease sample was collected. The response samples were drawn at a median of roughly twelve months into treatment, with a range of roughly 6 to 40 months. An average of 255,043 productive templates and 80,000 to 100,000 productive rearrangements was obtained per sample.

Based on the germline V gene, the CDR1 and CDR2 sequences are SGHTA and FQGNSA. The germline V and J ends show losses of 2 bases and 6 bases respectively, and no gene match explains 6 bases of the junction. The CDR3 contains 14 residues, cysteine and phenylalanine counted. CDR3 DNA only is kept here, 42 bases in frame from base 1. The time point label, read with the paper, signifies: around 25 months on ibrutinib. For TCR beta library preparation, about 2 micrograms of genomic DNA was extracted from cryopreserved PBMCs. Longitudinal blood samples from CLL patients on ibrutinib monotherapy underwent high-throughput TCR beta sequencing. Patients were enrolled in a phase 2 open-label single-center ibrutinib monotherapy trial. The goal of deep resolution MiSeq sequencing was a depth between 1 in 1 million and 1 in 200,000 T cells, and coverage averaged 10x per clonotype. The immunoSEQ hsTCRB Kit was used to generate TCR beta libraries. The authors' analysis ran thus. ImmunoSEQ Data Assistant and ImmunoSEQ Analyzer were used for data analysis, and V, D and J genes were assigned according to IMGT definitions. Clonality, which ranges from 0 to 1, was calculated as one minus the normalized Shannon entropy of productive rearrangement frequencies. Only overrepresented clonotypes making up at least 0.05% of each patient's repertoire were included in the public clonotype analysis. Repertoires from some 13 age-matched healthy donors in immuneACCESS were used as clonality controls. TCRdb retrieved this table from immuneACCESS and kept in-frame rearrangements only. Not all clones are present; in checked studies, unresolved V genes account for under half, and no reason is known for the remainder. V and J calls and clone size follow that table, whereas D and trimming were derived from the DNA. Counted in this sample were 29,000 or so clones; around two thirds of them appeared once. The leading ten clones occupy roughly 56% of the sample.

Overall study outcomes, separate from this receptor: An increase in clonality was observed at ibrutinib response, with clonality remaining stable during sustained remission and falling back toward baseline at progression. Public clonotypes were rare and either contracted or stayed stable during treatment, and the rise in clonality at ibrutinib response reflected the expansion of private clonotypes. Sampling times were not matched between patients in sustained remission and patients whose disease was progressing, and lymph node repertoires were not examined. Baseline clonality was found to be higher than that of age-matched healthy donors and was strongly correlated with circulating CD8+ T-cell counts.

On this clone itself: Its antigen remains undetermined. No much larger clone is present one base from it, and per-base qualities are unavailable.

This receptor chain uses TRBV7-2 and TRBJ1-2; the junction holds 7 bases that match TRBD1. Here the sequenced sample was PBMCs, taken after 24 months of ibrutinib treatment. The TCR comes from a human donor with chronic lymphocytic leukemia. The CDR3 reads CASSLMVGGNGYTF. The DNA is TGTGCCAGCAGCTTAATGGTAGGGGGCAATGGCTACACCTTC. With the portions outside the CDR3 filled from the reference TRBV7-2 and TRBJ1-2 genes, the complete variable region becomes GAGVSQSPSNKVTEKGKDVELRCDPISGHTALYWYRQSLGQGLEFLIYFQGNSAPDKSGLPSDRFSAERTGGSVSTLTIQRTQQEDSAVYLCASSLMVGGNGYTFGSGTRLTVV.